The 25 T cell receptor beta chains listed next were all sequenced from one sample in a study of blood T cells in healthy people across ages. Primers used in a second PCR of about 6 to 11 cycles were a sample-barcoded 5' primer and a J-beta primer mix. TCRdb recomputed calls from the 5' RACE reads with MiXCR, one row per CDR3 protein. This table holds about 1,400,000 distinct CDR3 sequences, almost 60% found once. Material: blood. The receptors here all came from a man aged 18 to 30 in good health.

V gene TRBV2 combines with J gene TRBJ2-1; tentative D call: TRBD2 (6 bases). This CDR3 region has 12 residues. Germline V gene lookup returns CDR1 SNHLY and CDR2 FYNNEI. Between the trimmed V and J ends, which lost 7 bases and 8 bases, there was a span of 12 bases. The CDR3 loop is CASIYGGDEQFF. CDR3 DNA sequence: TGTGCCAGCATATACGGAGGGGATGAGCAGTTCTTC.

V gene TRBV15 combines with J gene TRBJ2-7; a weak D match, TRBD2 (5 bases). This CDR3 region has 19 residues. Germline values: CDR1 LNHNV, CDR2 YYDKDF (reference sequence). Trimming stripped 0 bases from V and 3 bases from J, with 24 bases between. Written as DNA, the CDR3 is TGTGCCACCAGCAGAGATTTAGTTGCGAGTGAGATTAGCGACTACGAGCAGTACTTC. Translation: CATSRDLVASEISDYEQYF.

A remark on this clonotype: At one of its ends the junction is not consistent with the germline gene, which may arise from a read error. The chain carries TRBV2 and TRBJ2-1; 7 nucleotides align to TRBD1. The germline V gene encodes CDR1 SNHLY and CDR2 FYNNEI. The CDR3 extends over 15 amino acids. CDR3 nucleotides: TGTGCCAGCACTTCTCAAGGGGGCTCCTACAATGGGCAGTTCTTC. Residues: CASTSQGGSYNGQFF.

V and J are TRBV6-2 or TRBV6-3 and TRBJ1-2; TRBD1 agrees at 7 bases. The J segment lost 3 bases and the V segment lost 5 bases, leaving 9 bases of the junction unmatched. Germline V gene data show CDR1 as MNHEY and CDR2 as SVGEGT. CDR3 length equals 15 residues. The CDR3 DNA sequence: TGTGCCAGCAGTCACGACAGGGTTGTAGACTATGGCTACACCTTC. Protein: CASSHDRVVDYGYTF.

This sequence joins TRBV6-6 and TRBJ2-7; 12 bases line up with TRBD2. Germline CDR1 reads MNHNY; CDR2 reads SVGAGI (reference sequence). With 0 bases clipped from V and 5 bases from J, the junction kept 5 bases outside the gene matches. The CDR3 sequence is 16 residues long. DNA of the CDR3: TGTGCCAGCAGTTACTCACGACTAGCGGGAGTTGACGAGCAGTACTTC. Translating it yields CASSYSRLAGVDEQYF.

The J gene is TRBJ2-7, the V gene TRBV5-4, with D tentatively TRBD1 (5 bases). The CDR3 consists of 13 residues. CDR1 is SGHNT, CDR2 YYREEE, per germline (reference sequence). Trimming took off 2 bases at V and 5 bases at J, with 11 bases between the two ends. CDR3 in amino acids: CASSLTPGNEQYF. The CDR3 DNA reads TGTGCCAGCAGCTTAACCCCAGGGAACGAGCAGTACTTC.

The CDR3 sequence: CSVDGLGAGGYTF. The CDR3 DNA reads TGCAGCGTTGACGGGTTGGGGGCAGGAGGCTACACCTTC. The rearrangement uses TRBV29-1 and TRBJ1-2, with a possible D match to TRBD1 (6 bases). Trimming pared 3 bases from V and 8 bases from J, leaving 16 bases between. This CDR3 region has 13 residues. From germline, CDR1 is SQVTM and CDR2 ANQGSEA.

V is TRBV6-5 and J is TRBJ2-1, with D possibly TRBD2 on 5 matching bases. Per germline, CDR1 MNHEY and CDR2 SVGAGI. This CDR3 has 14 amino acids. Deletions cut 4 bases from V and 9 bases from J, with 16 bases between. The CDR3 coding sequence is TGTGCCAGCAGTTCCAATTTAGCGAGCTCTGAGCAGTTCTTC. Translated: CASSSNLASSEQFF.

The J gene is TRBJ2-7, the V gene TRBV4-2; TRBD1 matches at 7 bases. CDR1 and CDR2 (germline): LGHNA, YNFKEQ. V trimming: 2 bases; J trimming: 4 bases; junction bases outside the gene matches: 5. This CDR3 is 14 amino acids long. The CDR3 DNA reads TGTGCCAGCAGCCAATTGACAGGGATTTACGAGCAGTACTTC. It specifies CASSQLTGIYEQYF.

The genes are TRBV2 and TRBJ2-7; D uncertain. CDR1 and CDR2 (germline): SNHLY, FYNNEI. The CDR3 is 13 amino acids. V was pared by 1 base and J by 7 bases, with 11 bases between. The CDR3 is CASSEGYLGEQYF. CDR3 DNA: TGTGCCAGCAGTGAAGGCTACCTCGGAGAGCAGTACTTC.

This clonotype has a handful of counts. This chain links TRBV14 with TRBJ1-2; 7 bases map to TRBD1. CDR1 is SGHDN, CDR2 FVKESK, per germline. J lost 3 bases, V lost 6 bases, and 10 bases had no gene match. The CDR3 totals 15 residues. CDR3 protein: CASSRDPQGHYGYTF. The CDR3 region has the DNA TGTGCCAGCAGTCGGGACCCACAGGGGCACTATGGCTACACCTTC.

This clonotype appeared a few times. The CDR3 region has the DNA TGTGCCAGCAGTTTAGAGTGGCGGAATGAGCAGTTCTTC. This sequence encodes CASSLEWRNEQFF. The rearrangement joins TRBV12-3 or TRBV12-4 to TRBJ2-1, with D hard to call. Trimming stripped 1 base from V and 7 bases from J, with 8 bases between. CDR3 length: 13 amino acids.

The rearrangement links TRBV29-1 to TRBJ2-1, with a weak D call TRBD2 (5 bases). The DNA end favors TRBJ2-7, so the J call may be wrong. CDR3 length: 14 amino acids. The germline CDR1 and CDR2 sequences are SQVTM and ANQGSEA. The CDR3 is CSVGPMDGTYEQYF. DNA of the CDR3: TGCAGCGTTGGGCCAATGGACGGGACCTACGAGCAGTACTTC.

This clonotype was observed once. At one boundary the junction diverges from the germline segment, which might be a read error. The chain carries TRBV4-1 and TRBJ1-1; a possible D gene is TRBD1 (5 bases). The CDR3 has 12 residues. Germline V gene data show CDR1 as MGHRA and CDR2 as YSYEKL. CDR3 sequence: CAGSPEGPEAFF. Written as DNA, the CDR3 is TGCGCCGGCAGCCCCGAGGGGCCTGAAGCTTTCTTT.

About this clonotype: Because it lacks the conserved phenylalanine or tryptophan at the end, this CDR3 is likely a read error. The chain joins TRBV28 to TRBJ1-5; D gene uncertain. Germline assignment: CDR1 MDHEN and CDR2 SYDVKM. V was clipped by 3 bases and J by 2 bases, with 14 bases between them. The CDR3 is 16 residues long. The CDR3 nucleotides read TGTGCCAGCAGTTTGTCCCCGCTGGTTGGCAATCAGCCCCAGCATTGT. It yields the protein CASSLSPLVGNQPQHC.

The J gene is TRBJ2-3, the V gene TRBV20-1, with 10 bases that match TRBD2. Trimming removed 6 bases from V and 2 bases from J; junction bases left unmatched: 5. Germline V gene sequence: CDR1 DFQATT, CDR2 SNEGSKA (reference sequence). The CDR3 sequence is 14 residues long. In DNA form, the CDR3 reads TGCAGTGCCCCGACTAGCGGGTTCACAGATACGCAGTATTTT. This encodes CSAPTSGFTDTQYF.

The chain has TRBV5-1 and TRBJ1-5; D unclear. The germline V gene encodes CDR1 SGHRS and CDR2 YFSETQ. This CDR3 contains 14 residues. V gave up 0 bases and J gave up 2 bases, with 6 bases separating them. The CDR3 DNA reads TGCGCCAGCAGCTTGGGGGAGCGCAATCAGCCCCAGCATTTT. Translation: CASSLGERNQPQHF.

The rearrangement links TRBV20-1 to TRBJ2-7; a weak D match, TRBD2 (6 bases). Trimming removed 1 base at V and 4 bases at J, with 14 bases between. Germline V lookup: CDR1 DFQATT, CDR2 SNEGSKA (reference sequence). This CDR3 is 14 amino acids long. The CDR3 loop reads CSARAAGSIYEQYF. For the CDR3, the DNA is TGCAGTGCTAGAGCCGCCGGGAGTATTTACGAGCAGTACTTC.

The chain links TRBV27 to TRBJ1-3; the D gene is possibly TRBD1 (6 bases). This CDR3 has 17 residues. Trimming removed 3 bases at V and 0 bases at J, with 15 bases between. Germline CDR1 MNHEY, CDR2 SMNVEV (reference sequence). The CDR3 loop is CASSFGSGAHSGNTIYF. CDR3 DNA sequence: TGTGCCAGCAGTTTTGGGTCAGGGGCCCACTCTGGAAACACCATATATTTT.

The chain has TRBV7-6 and TRBJ1-2; tentatively, D is TRBD1 (6 bases). This CDR3 contains 16 residues. With 4 bases removed from V and 3 bases from J, the gap between germline ends came to 18 bases. Germline loops: CDR1 SGHVS, CDR2 FNYEAQ. For the CDR3, the DNA is TGTGCCAGCAGCTCCGCACCAACCAGGGGTTACTATGGCTACACCTTC. This gives the protein CASSSAPTRGYYGYTF.

The rearrangement uses TRBV7-6 and TRBJ2-7, with 9 bases lining up with TRBD2. This CDR3 contains 16 residues. Germline CDR1 is SGHVS and CDR2 is FNYEAQ. V lost 2 bases and J lost 0; bases outside the gene matches: 5. The CDR3 bases are TGTGCCAGCAGCTTATTCGCGGGAGGGTCCTCCTACGAGCAGTACTTC. Protein sequence: CASSLFAGGSSYEQYF.

This clonotype occurred a few times. The chain is built from TRBV4-1 and TRBJ2-1; 7 positions match TRBD1. The length of the CDR3 is 16 residues. Germline V gives CDR1 MGHRA, CDR2 YSYEKL. Unmatched junction bases numbered 8, after V lost 4 bases and J lost 2 bases. CDR3 loop: CASSPLGDSTYNEQFF. CDR3 DNA sequence: TGCGCCAGCAGCCCCCTCGGGGACAGCACCTACAATGAGCAGTTCTTC.

About this clonotype: At one boundary the junction diverges from the germline segment, which might be a read error. V usage is TRBV7-9 and J usage is TRBJ1-2; D is perhaps TRBD1 (5 bases). This CDR3 has 19 residues. CDR1 is SEHNR, CDR2 FQNEAQ, per germline (reference sequence). CDR3 in DNA: TGTGCCAGCAGCCCCCACCCCGGGACCTCAAGGGGACTTAACTATGGCTGCACCTTC. Amino acid sequence: CASSPHPGTSRGLNYGCTF.

This rearrangement joins TRBV4-3 to TRBJ1-3; D uncertain. From germline, CDR1 is LGHNA and CDR2 YSLEER. The CDR3 consists of 16 residues. Trimming removed 1 base from V and 0 bases from J, with 10 bases in between. The CDR3 loop is CASSQVGGSSGNTIYF. The CDR3 DNA is TGCGCCAGCAGCCAAGTAGGCGGTAGCTCTGGAAACACCATATATTTT.

This chain connects TRBV11-2 to TRBJ2-7; D is ambiguous. V was pared by 0 bases and J by 0 bases, with 9 bases between. CDR1 is SGHAT, CDR2 FQNNGV, per germline. This CDR3 is 15 amino acids long. The CDR3 is CASSLESPVSYEQYF. The CDR3 bases are TGTGCCAGCAGCTTAGAGTCACCCGTCTCCTACGAGCAGTACTTC.